This paragraph covers one T cell receptor (beta chain) sequence. This sample is part of a study of preoperative IRX-2 immunotherapy in early breast cancer. Germline assignment: CDR1 SGHTA and CDR2 FQGTGA. V dropped 5 bases and J dropped 4; count of bases not matched to a gene: 7. This CDR3 region has 16 residues. Data came from immunoSEQ multiplex PCR; TCRdb stores just in-frame clones and leaves some out. Of 20,000 to 30,000 clones in the sample, around 90% are singletons; the top ten hold 25% to 35%. Treatment described: preoperative locoregional IRX-2 cytokine immunotherapy. Preoperative locoregional IRX-2 cytokine immunotherapy was tested in the phase Ib source study.

V usage is TRBV7-3 and J usage is TRBJ2-3; 12 nucleotides match TRBD2. Sequencing used tumor tissue, obtained after IRX-2 immunotherapy. This clonotype was obtained from a human donor with breast cancer. CDR3 in DNA: TGTGCCAGCAGCCCACCCCCTAGCGGGGGGGCAGATACGCAGTATTTT. As protein: CASSPPPSGGADTQYF. Based on the CDR3 plus reference TRBV7-3 and TRBJ2-3, the full variable domain is GAGVSQTPSNKVTEKGKYVELRCDPISGHTALYWYRQSLGQGPEFLIYFQGTGAADDSGLPNDRFFAVRPEGSVSTLKIQRTERGDSAVYLCASSPPPSGGADTQYFGPGTRLTVL.